This TCR beta chain was identified in a study of blood T cell repertoires in COVID-19. Study information: Both acute and convalescent COVID-19 samples were obtained from the United States, Italy and Spain.

Some clones are missing from TCRdb's copy, which holds only in-frame ones; the method was immunoSEQ multiplex PCR. Of under 150,000 clones listed, 70% to 90% are singletons. This clone is classed as medium-sized (0.01 to 0.1%). CDR3 length equals 16 residues. Trimming removed 4 bases from V and 3 bases from J; junction bases left unmatched: 12. Germline assignment: CDR1 MDHEN and CDR2 SYDVKM. J is TRBJ2-7 and V is TRBV28; 7 nucleotides line up with TRBD1. The sequenced sample was peripheral blood. This TCR derives from a woman between 35 and 50 years old with active or convalescent COVID-19. CDR3 sequence reads: CASSSTGPGQNYEQYF. In DNA form, the CDR3 reads TGTGCCAGCAGTTCCACGGGGCCGGGACAGAACTACGAGCAGTACTTC.